The next 27 T cell receptor beta chains were all read from a single sample in a study of OX40 agonist ivuxolimab in advanced cancers. The protocol was immunoSEQ multiplex PCR, while the TCRdb copy is restricted to in-frame clones and leaves out a portion. The top ten hold roughly 0.5% of the sample, which has around 73,000 clones, about 90% seen once. Sequencing used CD4+ or CD8+ T cells sorted from blood, obtained in a trial of the OX40 agonist ivuxolimab. All receptors derive from an adult with an advanced solid tumor such as melanoma, head and neck, liver or kidney cancer.

The chain uses TRBV19 and TRBJ2-4; D is ambiguous. This CDR3 has 15 residues. V was trimmed by 3 bases and J by 0 bases, leaving 9 bases between them. Germline loops: CDR1 LNHDA, CDR2 SQIVND (reference sequence). The CDR3 nucleotides are TGTGCCAGTAGTATGGCGACCTTAGCCAAAAACATTCAGTACTTC. Its protein is CASSMATLAKNIQYF.

J is TRBJ1-1 and V is TRBV2; D perhaps matches TRBD1 (6 bases). Looked up from germline, CDR1 is SNHLY and CDR2 is FYNNEI. Trimming took off 6 bases at V and 7 bases at J, with 18 bases between the two ends. The CDR3 has 14 amino acids. CDR3 sequence (DNA): TGTGCCAGCAGGGGGGCGGTCCAGGGGAATGAAGCTTTCTTT. This sequence encodes CASRGAVQGNEAFF.

The chain links TRBV29-1 to TRBJ2-7; D is ambiguous. The CDR3 spans 13 residues. Germline lookup yields CDR1 SQVTM and CDR2 ANQGSEA. Trimming removed 5 bases from V and 3 bases from J, with 14 bases in between. CDR3 sequence: CSVCRVSCYEQYF. CDR3 bases: TGCAGCGTTTGTAGGGTTTCATGCTACGAGCAGTACTTC.

Concerning this clone itself: Germline is not matched at one junction end, which may reflect a read error. The gene calls are TRBV19 and TRBJ2-3, with TRBD2 matching 9 bases. Germline-derived CDR1 and CDR2 are LNHDA and SQIVND (reference sequence). The CDR3 contains 14 residues. The CDR3 bases are TGTGCCAGTAGTTCCGGGACTAGCAAAGATACGCAGTATTTT. Protein: CASSSGTSKDTQYF.

The chain couples TRBV9 to TRBJ2-3, with D perhaps TRBD2 (5 bases). The CDR3 extends over 15 amino acids. CDR1 SGDLS and CDR2 YYNGEE come from the germline V gene. Trimming took off 0 bases at V and 1 base at J, with 9 bases between the two ends. The CDR3 here is CASSVVGAGTDTQYF. The CDR3 bases are TGTGCCAGCAGCGTAGTAGGAGCGGGCACAGATACGCAGTATTTT.

This rearrangement joins TRBV19 to TRBJ1-2; no definite D call. CDR1 is LNHDA, CDR2 SQIVND, per germline (reference sequence). This CDR3 region has 13 residues. Trimming removed 4 bases from V and 6 bases from J, with 12 bases in between. For the CDR3, the DNA is TGTGCCAGTAGTACGTCCGGGTCCAATGGCTACACCTTC. Protein sequence: CASSTSGSNGYTF.

This clone was observed a handful of times. The chain links TRBV28 to TRBJ2-7, with 13 bases matching TRBD2. The germline gives CDR1 MDHEN, CDR2 SYDVKM. The V and J ends lost 6 bases and 3 bases, in that order; junction bases with no gene match: 8. The CDR3 spans 16 residues. In DNA form, the CDR3 reads TGTGCCAGCAGCCGCGTACTAGCGGGAGGGTTCTACGAGCAGTACTTC. Protein: CASSRVLAGGFYEQYF.

The chain is built from TRBV18 and TRBJ2-7; D is unclear. V lost 1 base and J 6 bases, leaving 7 bases between the germline ends. Germline CDR1 is KGHSH and CDR2 is LQKENI. This CDR3 contains 12 residues. In nucleotides, the CDR3 is TGTGCCAGCTCACCACAGGGCCGCGAGCAGTACTTC. Translated, it gives CASSPQGREQYF.

The rearrangement uses TRBV7-2 and TRBJ2-5; D assignment may be TRBD1 or TRBD2 (5 bases each). Trimming took 5 bases from V and 2 from J, leaving 9 bases between them. Germline V CDR1 and CDR2: SGHTA, FQGNSA. The CDR3 has 13 residues. The chain's CDR3 is CASSPGPQETQYF. Written as DNA, the CDR3 is TGTGCCAGCAGCCCGGGACCTCAAGAGACCCAGTACTTC.

The chain is built from TRBV30 and TRBJ2-7; TRBD1 matches at 7 bases. Trimming removed 1 base from V and 1 base from J; junction bases left unmatched: 1. CDR3 size: 13 residues. The germline V gene has CDR1 GTSNPN and CDR2 SVGIG (reference sequence). CDR3 DNA: TGTGCCTGGAGTGCAGGGGGATCCTACGAGCAGTACTTC. It translates to CAWSAGGSYEQYF.

The chain couples TRBV2 to TRBJ2-7, with a weak D call TRBD1 (7 bases). V was pared by 7 bases and J by 3 bases, with 19 bases between. The CDR3 runs 15 residues. From germline, CDR1 is SNHLY and CDR2 FYNNEI. The CDR3 loop is CASTQGGQTVYEQYF. The CDR3 nucleotides read TGTGCCAGCACCCAGGGGGGTCAGACAGTCTACGAGCAGTACTTC.

The V gene is TRBV6-1, the J gene TRBJ2-2, with a weak D call TRBD2 (6 bases). Germline CDR1 reads MNHNS; CDR2 reads SASEGT. The CDR3 sequence is 13 residues long. Trimming removed 4 bases from V and 5 bases from J, with 8 bases in between. DNA for the CDR3: TGTGCCAGCAGTGTAGCGGTTACCGGGGAGCTGTTTTTT. Its protein product is CASSVAVTGELFF.

V usage is TRBV18 and J usage is TRBJ2-2, with a possible D match to TRBD1 (6 bases). V lost 2 bases to trimming and J lost 4 bases, with 8 bases between them. Germline V CDR1 and CDR2: KGHSH, LQKENI. The CDR3 is made up of 14 amino acids. CDR3 region: CASSPVGATGELFF. The CDR3 DNA reads TGTGCCAGCTCACCAGTGGGGGCCACCGGGGAGCTGTTTTTT.

CDR3 residues: CASSRKTGGNYEQYF. CDR3 bases: TGTGCCAGCAGTAGGAAGACAGGGGGCAACTACGAGCAGTACTTC. The gene calls are TRBV6-6 and TRBJ2-7; 10 bases align to TRBD1. Per germline, CDR1 MNHNY and CDR2 SVGAGI (reference sequence). The V and J ends lost 5 bases and 3 bases, in that order; junction bases with no gene match: 7. The CDR3 consists of 15 residues.

The chain employs TRBV5-1 and TRBJ2-5, with D maybe TRBD2 (5 bases). This CDR3 region has 14 residues. The germline V and J ends were trimmed by 4 bases and 0 bases, with 10 bases remaining between them. The germline V gene encodes CDR1 SGHRS and CDR2 YFSETQ. CDR3 DNA sequence: TGCGCCAGCAGCCCCAGCGGAGACCAAGAGACCCAGTACTTC. Translated, it gives CASSPSGDQETQYF.

This chain uses TRBV5-6 with TRBJ2-5, with 8 bases fitting TRBD2. The junction had 10 bases not matched to a gene; V was cut back by 4 bases and J by 5 bases. Germline loops: CDR1 SGHDT, CDR2 YYEEEE. The CDR3 sequence is 15 residues long. CDR3 bases: TGTGCCAGCAGCGGAGAAGCGGGAGTTGAGGAGACCCAGTACTTC. It is translated as CASSGEAGVEETQYF.

J is TRBJ2-3 and V is TRBV7-8, with TRBD2 matching 10 bases. J was trimmed by 4 bases and V by 2 bases; bases with no gene match: 9. The CDR3 is made up of 17 amino acids. Germline CDR1 and CDR2: SGHVS and FQNEAQ. The CDR3 nucleotides are TGTGCCAGCAGCTTACTGGGGAGCGGGAGGGGCCCAGATACGCAGTATTTT. Translated, it gives CASSLLGSGRGPDTQYF.

This clone showed up just a few times. V gene TRBV7-9 combines with J gene TRBJ2-7; 7 bases are a match to TRBD2. The CDR3 has 13 residues. The V and J ends lost 1 base and 6 bases, in that order; junction bases with no gene match: 3. Germline loops: CDR1 SEHNR, CDR2 FQNEAQ (reference sequence). Here the CDR3 reads CASSLGPGGEQYF. CDR3 in DNA: TGTGCCAGCAGCTTAGGGCCGGGGGGCGAGCAGTACTTC.

Written as DNA, the CDR3 is TGTGCCAGCAGTGTGAGCAATCAGCCCCAGCATTTT. Encoded protein: CASSVSNQPQHF. The chain has TRBV28 and TRBJ1-5; D gene unclear. The CDR3 extends over 12 amino acids. Trimming shortened V by 5 bases and J by 1 base, and 3 bases separated the two germline ends. Per germline, CDR1 MDHEN and CDR2 SYDVKM.

The rearrangement links TRBV5-5 to TRBJ1-3; D unclear. Germline values: CDR1 SGHKS, CDR2 YYEKEE (reference sequence). The CDR3 loop spans 16 amino acids. With 1 base removed from V and 0 bases from J, the gap between germline ends came to 11 bases. The CDR3 sequence: CASSLSQPFSGNTIYF. The CDR3 region has the DNA TGTGCCAGCAGCTTGAGCCAGCCGTTCTCTGGAAACACCATATATTTT.

V usage is TRBV6-5 and J usage is TRBJ1-1, with TRBD1 matching 9 bases. This CDR3 is built from 13 residues. Germline CDR1 and CDR2: MNHEY and SVGAGI. After removal of 7 bases from V and 1 base from J, the junction contained 1 base not matched to a gene. DNA for the CDR3: TGTGCCAGCACGGGACAGGGGAACACTGAAGCTTTCTTT. Translating gives CASTGQGNTEAFF.

The rearrangement uses TRBV2 and TRBJ1-4; D is ambiguous. This CDR3 is 13 amino acids long. Germline V gene sequence: CDR1 SNHLY, CDR2 FYNNEI. The ends were cut back, 2 bases at V and 4 bases at J, with 5 bases in the middle. CDR3: CASSERRNEKLFF. DNA of the CDR3: TGTGCCAGCAGTGAAAGGCGTAATGAAAAACTGTTTTTT.

This clone was detected a few times. The genes are TRBV6-5 and TRBJ1-2; D is possibly TRBD1 (6 bases). The CDR3 runs 13 residues. V lost 7 bases, J lost 7 bases, and 16 bases lay in between. CDR1 MNHEY and CDR2 SVGAGI come from the germline V gene. The CDR3 region has the DNA TGTGCCAGCAAACAACAGGGTCACGGTGGCTACACCTTC. Its translation is CASKQQGHGGYTF.

This chain connects TRBV2 to TRBJ2-1, with 12 nucleotides matching TRBD2. Trimming removed 0 bases from V and 5 bases from J; junction bases left unmatched: 5. From germline, CDR1 is SNHLY and CDR2 FYNNEI. This CDR3 is 17 amino acids long. CDR3 sequence: CASSEAVGLAGNNEQFF. Here the CDR3 DNA reads TGTGCCAGCAGTGAAGCGGTAGGACTAGCGGGAAACAATGAGCAGTTCTTC.

This chain uses TRBV12-5 with TRBJ2-2; TRBD1 or TRBD2 may be the D gene (5 bases each). V lost 6 bases and J 8 bases, leaving 16 bases between the germline ends. Germline CDR1 reads LGHNT; CDR2 reads FRNRAP. This CDR3 comprises 14 residues. The CDR3 DNA reads TGTGCTAGTGGCCTCGGACTTGGGGCGGGGGAGCTGTTTTTT. This translates into CASGLGLGAGELFF.

The chain uses TRBV19 and TRBJ2-3; 10 bases line up with TRBD2. Germline values: CDR1 LNHDA, CDR2 SQIVND (reference sequence). The V gene end was trimmed by 5 bases and the J gene end by 3 bases; junction bases not matched to a gene: 8. CDR3 length equals 16 residues. The DNA for the CDR3 is TGTGCCAGTAGTGCCGGACTAGCGGAAAATACAGATACGCAGTATTTT. The encoded protein is CASSAGLAENTDTQYF.

J is TRBJ2-3 and V is TRBV5-1, with D possibly TRBD2 on 7 matching bases. The CDR3 totals 14 residues. Trimming stripped 7 bases from V and 4 bases from J, with 16 bases between. Germline V gene sequence: CDR1 SGHRS, CDR2 YFSETQ. CDR3 coding DNA: TGCGCCAGCCGGCCGGCGGGGGCGGCAGATACGCAGTATTTT. Encoded protein: CASRPAGAADTQYF.